This TCR beta chain is from a study of T cell responses to AZD1222 COVID-19 vaccine. Study-wide results and limits: Donors were mostly white British, more females; clonal diversity possibly underestimated. In all cases, repertoires were sampled only after the peak T cell response. Spike-specific TCR breadth and depth grew following two AZD1222 doses.

Deletions cut 5 bases from V and 3 bases from J, with 8 bases between. The CDR3 runs 11 residues. Germline-derived CDR1 and CDR2 are SQVTM and ANQGSEA. Clones were sequenced by immunoSEQ multiplex PCR, and TCRdb holds only the in-frame ones, with some missing. This table has under 150,000 clones, 85% to 95% appearing once. In regard to this clone: Its antigen is not identified.

The material sequenced was peripheral blood, taken 28 days after the second AZD1222 dose. V is TRBV29-1 and J is TRBJ2-7; possibly TRBD1 or TRBD2 for D (5 bases each). The sequence came from an adult who received the AZD1222 COVID-19 vaccine. CDR3 region: CSVRDLYEQYF. In DNA, the CDR3 is TGCAGCGTTAGGGACCTCTACGAGCAGTACTTC.